These 24 T cell receptor beta chains originate from one sample sequenced in a study of CD8+CD57+ T cells in acquired aplastic anemia. An expansion of CD8+CD57+ cells by flow cytometry had been shown in patients chosen for sequencing. Profiling of TCR beta VDJ combinations and CDR3 sequences used genomic DNA as template. MiXCR, applied by TCRdb to the reads, yields one record per CDR3 protein. In the table there are 210,000 or so distinct CDR3 sequences, approximately 51% of which are singletons. Sequencing was carried out using sorted CD4+, CD8+, or CD8+CD57+ T cells (not recorded which) from PBMCs. These receptors were taken from a human donor with aplastic anemia.

This clonotype showed up many times. The J gene is TRBJ2-1, the V gene TRBV6-1; 9 nucleotides match TRBD2. The V gene's germline CDR1 is MNHNS and CDR2 SASEGT. The CDR3 runs 15 residues. V gave up 7 bases and J gave up 4 bases; unmatched junction bases: 8. The CDR3: CASKTLAGHYNEQFF. DNA of the CDR3: TGTGCCAGCAAAACCCTAGCGGGGCATTACAATGAGCAGTTCTTC.

This clonotype has at least ten counts. This chain links TRBV10-3 with TRBJ1-3; the match to TRBD1 covers 8 bases. The CDR3 is 18 residues long. From germline, CDR1 is ENHRY and CDR2 SYGVKD. The V and J ends lost 4 bases and 0 bases, in that order; junction bases with no gene match: 11. The CDR3 DNA reads TGTGCCATCAGTGGGCAGGGGGCGGACAAAATCTCTGGAAACACCATATATTTT. Translation: CAISGQGADKISGNTIYF.

As for this clonotype: Germline and junction disagree at one end, which may indicate a read error. The J gene is TRBJ2-1, the V gene TRBV5-1, with 7 bases fitting TRBD1. The germline V gene has CDR1 SGHRS and CDR2 YFSETQ. This CDR3 region has 12 residues. In DNA form, the CDR3 reads TGTGCTAGAGAGGGGGCAGACAATGAGCAGTTCTTC. Translated: CAREGADNEQFF. The full variable domain, completed using reference TRBV5-1 and TRBJ2-1, is KAGVTQTPRYLIKTRGQQVTLSCSPISGHRSVSWYQQTPGQGLQFLFEYFSETQRNKGNFPGRFSGRQFSNSRSEMNVSTLELGDSALYLCAREGADNEQFFGPGTRLTVL.

This clonotype has more than one count but fewer than ten. The chain combines TRBV15 with TRBJ1-2; the D gene is possibly TRBD1 (5 bases). V lost 1 base, J lost 4 bases, and 7 bases lay in between. Germline V lookup: CDR1 LNHNV, CDR2 YYDKDF (reference sequence). The CDR3 extends over 13 amino acids. The CDR3 region has the DNA TGTGCCACCAGCAGAGGGGGGAGCTATGGCTACACCTTC. Translated: CATSRGGSYGYTF.

Many counts were recorded for this clonotype. The chain is built from TRBV2 and TRBJ1-4; TRBD1 matches 10 bases. The ends lost 5 bases at V and 7 bases at J; junction bases unmatched: 7. The CDR3 has 15 residues. CDR1 and CDR2 from the germline V gene are SNHLY and FYNNEI. Written as DNA, the CDR3 is TGTGCCAGCAGTCAAGAGGGACAGGGGCTTGAAAAACTGTTTTTT. It is translated as CASSQEGQGLEKLFF.

The chain carries TRBV10-2 and TRBJ1-6, with D perhaps matching TRBD1 (5 bases). Germline loops: CDR1 WSHSY, CDR2 SAAADI. The CDR3 runs to 13 residues. Trimming removed 5 bases at V and 8 bases at J, with 10 bases between. DNA for the CDR3: TGCGCCAGCAGTCCCGACAGTTATTCACCCCTCCACTTT. The encoded protein is CASSPDSYSPLHF.

The J gene is TRBJ2-1, the V gene TRBV20-1; D is possibly TRBD2 (6 bases). Trimming cost V 3 bases and J 3 bases, with 12 bases left between them. Per germline, CDR1 DFQATT and CDR2 SNEGSKA (reference sequence). The CDR3 covers 14 residues. The CDR3 protein is CSASRRGYYNEQFF. In nucleotides, the CDR3 is TGCAGTGCTAGCAGGAGGGGATACTACAATGAGCAGTTCTTC.

This clonotype was detected ten times or more. The chain uses TRBV20-1 and TRBJ1-1; TRBD1 aligns across 7 bases. This CDR3 has 15 amino acids. Germline trimming cut 3 bases from V and 6 bases from J; bases unmatched to any gene: 13. CDR1 DFQATT and CDR2 SNEGSKA come from the germline V gene (reference sequence). DNA of the CDR3: TGCAGTGCTAGGGGTGGAGGAGGGGGCGCACCTGAAGCTTTCTTT. The encoded protein is CSARGGGGGAPEAFF.

The J gene is TRBJ2-6, the V gene TRBV7-2, with a weak D call TRBD1 (6 bases). Trimming stripped 6 bases from V and 0 bases from J, with 15 bases between. The CDR3 runs to 17 residues. Per the germline V gene, CDR1 is SGHTA and CDR2 is FQGNSA. The CDR3 reads CASSSGTWGSGANVLTF. As DNA, the CDR3 is TGTGCCAGCAGTTCCGGGACATGGGGCTCTGGGGCCAACGTCCTGACTTTC.

The V and J genes are TRBV2 and TRBJ1-6, with no clear D. Per the germline V gene, CDR1 is SNHLY and CDR2 is FYNNEI. The V and J ends lost 6 bases and 6 bases respectively, with 9 bases between them. The CDR3 has 13 residues. DNA of the CDR3: TGTGCCAGCAGCCGGGAAGCTAATTCACCCCTCCACTTT. Protein: CASSREANSPLHF.

This clonotype was seen only a few times. The genes are TRBV7-9 and TRBJ1-5, with D uncertain. In germline, CDR1 is SEHNR, CDR2 FQNEAQ (reference sequence). The CDR3 sequence is 14 residues long. The V gene lost 5 bases and the J gene lost 0 bases, with 8 bases spanning the gap. CDR3 sequence reads: CASSQKNSNQPQHF. CDR3 DNA: TGTGCCAGCAGCCAAAAGAATAGCAATCAGCCCCAGCATTTT.

This clonotype was picked up a small number of times. The chain combines TRBV25-1 with TRBJ1-6; 9 positions agree with TRBD1. The CDR3 sequence is 14 residues long. Looked up from germline, CDR1 is MGHDK and CDR2 is SYGVNS. With V trimmed by 8 bases and J by 10 bases, 9 bases remained unmatched. The CDR3 DNA reads as TGTGCCAGCTGGGGGGGACAGGGTAACTCACCCCTCCACTTT. This encodes CASWGGQGNSPLHF.

This clonotype was observed many times. J is TRBJ1-1 and V is TRBV5-1; a weak D match, TRBD1 (6 bases). Germline CDR1 is SGHRS and CDR2 is YFSETQ. Deletions cut 0 bases from V and 0 bases from J, with 9 bases between. There are 15 residues in the CDR3. The CDR3 nucleotides read TGCGCCAGCAGCTTGGAGGGGACAATGAACACTGAAGCTTTCTTT. The encoded protein is CASSLEGTMNTEAFF.

The gene calls are TRBV10-2 and TRBJ2-7; 7 nucleotides line up with TRBD2. The CDR3 consists of 14 residues. The germline CDR1 and CDR2 sequences are WSHSY and SAAADI. The V and J ends lost 3 bases and 6 bases, in that order; junction bases with no gene match: 8. In DNA form, the CDR3 reads TGCGCCAGCAGTGAAGGGAGGGCGGCTATCGAGCAGTACTTC. Translation gives CASSEGRAAIEQYF.

Of note for this clonotype: A junction boundary mismatches the germline segment, possibly from a read error. This rearrangement joins TRBV9 to TRBJ1-6; the match to TRBD1 covers 7 bases. This CDR3 has 17 residues. Germline CDR1 is SGDLS and CDR2 is YYNGEE. The CDR3 DNA follows: TGTGCCAGCAGCGTATCAGGGGGGAACTCCTATAATTCACCCCCCCACTTT. Amino acids: CASSVSGGNSYNSPPHF.

V gene TRBV6-1 combines with J gene TRBJ1-5, with 7 bases lining up with TRBD1. Trimming took 6 bases from V and 1 from J; bases not matched to a gene: 6. The CDR3 covers 15 residues. CDR1 is MNHNS, CDR2 SASEGT, per germline. The CDR3: CASREGALSNQPQHF. CDR3 DNA: TGTGCCAGCAGGGAGGGGGCATTGAGCAATCAGCCCCAGCATTTT.

The chain is built from TRBV11-2 and TRBJ1-1; unclear D gene. Between the trimmed V and J ends, which lost 10 bases and 1 base, there was a span of 13 bases. This CDR3 spans 13 amino acids. The V gene's germline CDR1 is SGHAT and CDR2 FQNNGV. The DNA of the CDR3 is TGTGCCACGCGAGCACCAACGAACACTGAAGCTTTCTTT. Its protein is CATRAPTNTEAFF.

J is TRBJ2-7 and V is TRBV11-1, with D possibly matching TRBD1 (5 bases). The J call may be faulty, since TRBJ2-1 better matches the DNA end. The germline V gene has CDR1 SGHAT and CDR2 FQDESV (reference sequence). This CDR3 comprises 14 residues. CDR3 nucleotides: TGTGCCAGCCAGGGATCCGAGGTCCACAATGAGCAGTTCTTC. Encoded protein: CASQGSEVHNEQFF.

This clonotype was seen many times. This chain links TRBV19 with TRBJ2-1; 7 positions match TRBD2. CDR3 length: 16 amino acids. Trimming at V came to 2 bases and at J to 1 base, leaving 5 bases not matched to a gene. Germline CDR1 reads LNHDA; CDR2 reads SQIVND (reference sequence). CDR3 amino acids: CASSISAGESYNEQFF. The CDR3 region has the DNA TGTGCCAGTAGTATAAGCGCGGGGGAATCCTACAATGAGCAGTTCTTC.

This clonotype has ten or more counts. V is TRBV9 and J is TRBJ1-1; the match to TRBD1 covers 11 bases. The CDR3 loop spans 15 amino acids. V lost 0 bases and J lost 4; bases outside the gene matches: 2. In germline, CDR1 is SGDLS, CDR2 YYNGEE. The CDR3 DNA follows: TGTGCCAGCAGCGTAGATGGGACAGGGGGCACTGAAGCTTTCTTT. This gives the protein CASSVDGTGGTEAFF.

With respect to this clonotype: A much more abundant neighbour one base away suggests this may be a read error. The chain joins TRBV5-4 to TRBJ1-1; possible D gene TRBD1, 5 bases. The CDR3 contains 15 residues. CDR1 and CDR2 (germline): SGHNT, YYREEE (reference sequence). As DNA, the CDR3 is TGTGCCAGCAGCTTGAATGGGGCACTTGGCACTGAAGCTTCCTTT. The encoded protein is CASSLNGALGTEASF.

This chain connects TRBV5-1 to TRBJ1-3, with 7 positions matching TRBD1. The junction had 3 bases not matched to a gene; V was cut back by 5 bases and J by 4 bases. Germline V lookup: CDR1 SGHRS, CDR2 YFSETQ. The CDR3 spans 13 residues. The CDR3 bases are TGCGCCAGCAGAGCGGACAGGGGAAACACCATATATTTT. Its protein product is CASRADRGNTIYF.

The rearrangement uses TRBV29-1 and TRBJ1-2; possibly TRBD1 for D (5 bases). CDR3 length: 12 amino acids. Trimming removed 4 bases from V and 7 bases from J, with 13 bases in between. Germline CDR1 reads SQVTM; CDR2 reads ANQGSEA. CDR3 nucleotide sequence: TGCAGCGTTGTAAGCTTAAGGGGTGGCTACACCTTC. It specifies CSVVSLRGGYTF.

This chain joins TRBV19 and TRBJ2-3; D is ambiguous. Trimming took 9 bases from V and 6 from J, leaving 7 bases between them. There are 10 residues in the CDR3. The germline CDR1 and CDR2 sequences are LNHDA and SQIVND (reference sequence). CDR3 sequence: CASPRDTQYF. The CDR3 coding sequence is TGTGCCAGCCCCCGGGATACGCAGTATTTT.